A selection of T cell receptor beta chains follows, all from one sample in a study of CD8 T cells in Susac syndrome. A single record per CDR3 protein comes from TCRdb applying MiXCR to the immunoSEQ multiplex PCR reads. The sample has 250,000 to 300,000 distinct CDR3 sequences, 89% seen once; the top ten hold approximately 0.18%. Source material: CD8+ T cells from PBMCs. The origin of the receptors is a human donor with multiple sclerosis. Each CDR3 is given with its conserved first and last residue. The order of the fields is V gene, J gene, CDR3 protein.

V: TRBV1
J: TRBJ1-5
CDR3: CTSSPRDIGGQPQHF

V: TRBV6-6
J: TRBJ2-7
CDR3: CASSYSGTSANYEQYF

V: TRBV19
J: TRBJ1-4
CDR3: CASRAEHATNEKLFF

V: TRBV4-3
J: TRBJ2-1
CDR3: CASSHSGLYNEQFF

V: TRBV18
J: TRBJ2-5
CDR3: CASSPPGGEDQYF

V: TRBV3-1
J: TRBJ2-5
CDR3: CASSPAGTGEETQYF

V: TRBV15
J: TRBJ2-4
CDR3: CATSTPLAKNIQYF

V: TRBV6-5
J: TRBJ1-5
CDR3: CASSSVSPGYLSNQPQHF

V: TRBV12-3/TRBV12-4
J: TRBJ1-2
CDR3: CASSSPVGQHYGYTF

V: TRBV11-2
J: TRBJ2-3
CDR3: CASSPGEGTTDTQYF

V: TRBV9
J: TRBJ2-7
CDR3: CASSAGGGVYEQYF

V: TRBV5-1
J: TRBJ2-1
CDR3: CASSLAATGYNEQFF

V: TRBV6-2/TRBV6-3
J: TRBJ1-1
CDR3: CASSYPGQGFNTEAFF

V: TRBV7-9
J: TRBJ2-5
CDR3: CASSLIRGQETQYF

V: TRBV4-1
J: TRBJ2-7
CDR3: CASSQGQGHEQYF

V: TRBV2
J: TRBJ2-3
CDR3: CASNPSGASGSSRYTDTQYF

V: TRBV19
J: TRBJ1-2
CDR3: CATRAGDYGYTF